This entry describes one T cell receptor (beta chain). Its specificity is unknown. The sample originates from a study of T cell responses to AZD1222 COVID-19 vaccine. Study-wide findings and caveats: Dominant at 160-218 and 743-854, vaccine-associated CD4 TCRs also spanned spike.

Sequencing was performed with immunoSEQ multiplex PCR; in TCRdb, only in-frame clones are kept and a portion is missing. The sample consists of roughly 120,000 clones, approximately 89% of them appearing once. The CDR3 sequence is 14 residues long. Germline assignment: CDR1 MDHEN and CDR2 SYDVKM. Deletions cut 6 bases from V and 0 bases from J, with 9 bases between. The specimen was peripheral blood, collected 28 days after the second AZD1222 dose. V gene TRBV28 combines with J gene TRBJ2-1; the D is unclear. The TCR was taken from an adult who received the AZD1222 COVID-19 vaccine. Here the CDR3 reads CASRIAFSYNEQFF. DNA for the CDR3: TGTGCCAGCAGAATTGCCTTCTCCTACAATGAGCAGTTCTTC. Together with reference TRBV28 and TRBJ2-1, the CDR3 gives the full variable domain: DVKVTQSSRYLVKRTGEKVFLECVQDMDHENMFWYRQDPGLGLRLIYFSYDVKMKEKGDIPEGYSVSREKKERFSLILESASTNQTSMYLCASRIAFSYNEQFFGPGTRLTVL.